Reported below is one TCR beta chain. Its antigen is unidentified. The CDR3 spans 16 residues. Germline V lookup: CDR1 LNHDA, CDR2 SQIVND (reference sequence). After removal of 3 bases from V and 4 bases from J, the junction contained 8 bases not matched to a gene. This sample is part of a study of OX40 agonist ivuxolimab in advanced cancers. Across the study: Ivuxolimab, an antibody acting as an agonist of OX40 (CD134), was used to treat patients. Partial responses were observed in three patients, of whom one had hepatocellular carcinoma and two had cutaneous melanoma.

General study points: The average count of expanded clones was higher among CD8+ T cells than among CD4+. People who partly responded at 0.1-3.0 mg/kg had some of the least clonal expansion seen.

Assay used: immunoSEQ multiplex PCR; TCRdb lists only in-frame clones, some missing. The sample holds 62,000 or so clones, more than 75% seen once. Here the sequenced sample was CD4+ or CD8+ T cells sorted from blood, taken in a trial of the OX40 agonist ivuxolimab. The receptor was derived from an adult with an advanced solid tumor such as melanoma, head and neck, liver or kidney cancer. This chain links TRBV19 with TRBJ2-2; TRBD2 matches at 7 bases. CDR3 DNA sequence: TGTGCCAGTAGTATGGGAGGGCGGGGAATCACCGGGGAGCTGTTTTTT. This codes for CASSMGGRGITGELFF.